This T cell receptor (beta chain) was sequenced for a study of CD8 T cells in ankylosing spondylitis. Comments on this clonotype: Its cognate antigen is unknown.

MiXCR, run by TCRdb on the 5' RACE reads, gives a single entry per CDR3 protein. The table records under 250,000 distinct CDR3 sequences, about 7.3% of them present only once. The study's findings and limits: It appeared that ankylosing spondylitis blood was characterized by a TCR beta motif of roughly 8 highly homologous variants.

This receptor was identified in a male donor with ankylosing spondylitis. The specimen was blood, either unsorted or a sorted T cell fraction (not recorded which).

The CDR3 reads CSARGTSDYEQYF. The CDR3 DNA reads TGCAGTGCTAGAGGGACTAGTGATTACGAGCAGTACTTC. This chain connects TRBV20-1 to TRBJ2-7, with TRBD2 identical over 7 bases. Losses at the gene ends were 1 base for V and 4 bases for J; bases not matched to a gene: 4. The CDR3 extends over 13 amino acids. Germline values: CDR1 DFQATT, CDR2 SNEGSKA (reference sequence).